This T cell receptor (beta chain) was found in a study of blood T cell repertoires in COVID-19. On the study more broadly: Italy, Spain and the United States were the sources of the convalescent and acute COVID-19 samples. PBMCs, B-cell-depleted T cells, or T cells provided the cDNA or gDNA that made up the material.

This CDR3 comprises 17 residues. CDR1 SGHAT and CDR2 FQNNGV come from the germline V gene. Between the trimmed V and J ends, which lost 0 bases and 0 bases, there was a span of 15 bases. Per the study methods: Nucleated cell number was recorded as an estimate derived from reference gene primer amplification. Produced via immunoSEQ multiplex PCR; TCRdb's table is partial and in-frame only. That table gives V, J and clone size, and the DNA gave D and trimming. The sample has around 57,000 clones; almost 90% are singletons. The sample consisted of peripheral blood. This receptor was identified in a woman older than 75 with active COVID-19. V usage is TRBV11-2 and J usage is TRBJ2-7, with a possible D match to TRBD2 (5 bases). Here the CDR3 DNA reads TGTGCCAGCAGCTTAGATCGTTCGGGGTGGGGCTCCTACGAGCAGTACTTC. It codes for CASSLDRSGWGSYEQYF.